This T cell receptor (beta chain) was profiled in a study of shared clonotypes between healthy human individuals. TCRdb's copy holds only in-frame clones and misses some; the assay was immunoSEQ multiplex PCR. Altogether approximately 2.5 million clones are present, approximately 94% being singletons, with the ten largest covering 0.13% to 0.15%. This CDR3 has 13 amino acids. V was clipped by 4 bases and J by 1 base, with 7 bases between them. Germline-derived CDR1 and CDR2 are SGHDN and FVKESK. This TCR was sampled from a man younger than 35 in good health. Sequencing input: naive CD4+ T cells sorted from blood. Subset indicated: CD45RA+ positively selected. The rearrangement uses TRBV14 and TRBJ1-1, with D unresolved. CDR3 sequence (DNA): TGTGCCAGCAGCCCGAGCCAGAACACTGAAGCTTTCTTT. Residues: CASSPSQNTEAFF.